Reported below is one T cell receptor beta chain. The sample is drawn from a study of blood T cell repertoires in COVID-19. About the study: COVID-19 samples from acute and convalescent phases originated in the United States, Italy and Spain. From T cells, B-cell-depleted T cells, or PBMCs came the material, which was cDNA or gDNA.

Per the original methods: Reference gene primers were amplified, and this amplification served to estimate nucleated cell counts. Sequencing was performed with immunoSEQ multiplex PCR; in TCRdb, only in-frame clones are kept and a portion is missing. The DNA was the basis for D and trimming; V, J and clone size are from that table. Altogether 100,000 to 150,000 clones are present, approximately 68% being singletons, with the ten largest covering approximately 2.1%. The germline V gene has CDR1 MGHRA and CDR2 YSYEKL. This CDR3 region has 19 residues. Trimming took off 1 base at V and 8 bases at J, with 26 bases between the two ends.

The chain combines TRBV4-1 with TRBJ1-4; maybe TRBD1 (5 bases). The sequence was collected from a woman in her seventies with acute or convalescent COVID-19. Source material: peripheral blood. The CDR3 DNA is TGCGCCAGCAGCCAAGGAAACATAGTAGGAGGGACTATGAACGAAAAACTGTTTTTT. Translating it yields CASSQGNIVGGTMNEKLFF.